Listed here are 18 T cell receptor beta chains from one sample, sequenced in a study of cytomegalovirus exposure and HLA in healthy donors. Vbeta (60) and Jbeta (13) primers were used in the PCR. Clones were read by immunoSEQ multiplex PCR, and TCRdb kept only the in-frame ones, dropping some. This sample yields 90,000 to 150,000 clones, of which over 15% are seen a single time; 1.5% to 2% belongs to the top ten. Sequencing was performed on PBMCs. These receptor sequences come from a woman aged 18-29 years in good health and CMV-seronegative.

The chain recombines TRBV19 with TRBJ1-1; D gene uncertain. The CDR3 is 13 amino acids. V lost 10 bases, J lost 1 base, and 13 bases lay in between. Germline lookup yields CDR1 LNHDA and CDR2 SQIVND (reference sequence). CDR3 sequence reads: CATCPLGNTEAFF. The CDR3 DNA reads TGTGCCACCTGTCCCCTCGGGAACACTGAAGCTTTCTTT.

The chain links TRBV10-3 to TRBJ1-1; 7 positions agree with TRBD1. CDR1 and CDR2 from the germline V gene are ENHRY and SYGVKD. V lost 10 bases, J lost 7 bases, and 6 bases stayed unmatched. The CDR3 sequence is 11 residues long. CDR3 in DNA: TGTGCCACACAGGGGCGGTTTGAAGCTTTCTTT. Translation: CATQGRFEAFF.

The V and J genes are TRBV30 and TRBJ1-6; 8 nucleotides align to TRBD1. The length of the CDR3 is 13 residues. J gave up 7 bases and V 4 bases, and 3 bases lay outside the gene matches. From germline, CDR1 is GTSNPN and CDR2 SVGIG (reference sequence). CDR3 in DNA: TGTGCCTGGAACACAGGGGGGAATTCACCCCTCCACTTT. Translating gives CAWNTGGNSPLHF.

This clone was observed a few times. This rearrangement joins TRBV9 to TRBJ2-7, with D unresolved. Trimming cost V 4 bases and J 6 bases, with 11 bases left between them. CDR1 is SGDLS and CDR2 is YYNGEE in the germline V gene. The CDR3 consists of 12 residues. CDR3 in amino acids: CASSSYQSEQYF. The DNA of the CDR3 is TGTGCCAGCAGCTCTTACCAGTCCGAGCAGTACTTC.

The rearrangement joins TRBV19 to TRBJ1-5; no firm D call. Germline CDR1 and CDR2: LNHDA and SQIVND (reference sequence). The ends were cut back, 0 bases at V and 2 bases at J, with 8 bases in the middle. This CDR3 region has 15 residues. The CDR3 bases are TGTGCCAGTAGTATAGATTACCAGGGCAATCAGCCCCAGCATTTT. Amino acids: CASSIDYQGNQPQHF.

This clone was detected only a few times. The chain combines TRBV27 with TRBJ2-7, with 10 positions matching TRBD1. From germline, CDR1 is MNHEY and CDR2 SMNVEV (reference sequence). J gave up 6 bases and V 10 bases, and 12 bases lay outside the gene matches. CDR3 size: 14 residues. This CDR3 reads CATAPGTGASEQYF. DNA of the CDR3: TGTGCCACCGCTCCGGGGACAGGGGCTTCCGAGCAGTACTTC.

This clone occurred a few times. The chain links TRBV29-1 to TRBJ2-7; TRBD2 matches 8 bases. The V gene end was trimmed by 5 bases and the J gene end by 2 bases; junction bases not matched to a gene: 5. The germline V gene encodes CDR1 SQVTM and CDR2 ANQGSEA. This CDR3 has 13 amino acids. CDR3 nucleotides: TGCAGCGTTTCCTTCGGGGGGGCCTACGAGCAGTACTTC. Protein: CSVSFGGAYEQYF.

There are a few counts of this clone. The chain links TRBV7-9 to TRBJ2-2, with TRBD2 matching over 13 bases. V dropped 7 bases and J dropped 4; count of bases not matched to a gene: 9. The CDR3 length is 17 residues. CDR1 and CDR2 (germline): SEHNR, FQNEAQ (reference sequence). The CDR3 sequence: CASNLRGTSGVTGELFF. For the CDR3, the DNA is TGTGCCAGCAACCTTCGGGGGACTAGCGGGGTCACCGGGGAGCTGTTTTTT.

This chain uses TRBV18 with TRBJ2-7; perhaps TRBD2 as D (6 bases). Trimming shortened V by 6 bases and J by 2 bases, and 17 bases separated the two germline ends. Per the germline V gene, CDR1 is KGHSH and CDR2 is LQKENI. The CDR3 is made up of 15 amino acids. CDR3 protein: CASSAGTPSTYEQYF. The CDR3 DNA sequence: TGTGCCAGCTCGGCCGGGACTCCGTCCACCTACGAGCAGTACTTC.

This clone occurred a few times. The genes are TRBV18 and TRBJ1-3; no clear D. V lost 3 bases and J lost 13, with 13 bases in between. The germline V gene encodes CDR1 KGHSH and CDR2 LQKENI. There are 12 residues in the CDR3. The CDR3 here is CASSPSEALIYF. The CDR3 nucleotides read TGTGCCAGCTCACCGTCCGAGGCGCTAATATATTTT.

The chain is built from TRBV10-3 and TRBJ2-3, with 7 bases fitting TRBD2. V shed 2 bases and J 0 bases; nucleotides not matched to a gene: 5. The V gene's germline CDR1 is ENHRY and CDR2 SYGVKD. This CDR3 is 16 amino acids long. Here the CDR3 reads CAISEGSGASTDTQYF. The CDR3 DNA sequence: TGTGCCATCAGTGAGGGGAGCGGGGCCAGCACAGATACGCAGTATTTT.

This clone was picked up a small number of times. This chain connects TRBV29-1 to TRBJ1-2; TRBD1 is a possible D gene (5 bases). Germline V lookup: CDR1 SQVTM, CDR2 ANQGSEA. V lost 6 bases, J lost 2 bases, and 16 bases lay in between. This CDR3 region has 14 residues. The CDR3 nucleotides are TGCAGCGTGCGGAACGCCCCAGGGAACTATGGCTACACCTTC. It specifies CSVRNAPGNYGYTF. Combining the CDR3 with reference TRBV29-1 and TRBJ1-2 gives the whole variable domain SAVISQKPSRDICQRGTSLTIQCQVDSQVTMMFWYRQQPGQSLTLIATANQGSEATYESGFVIDKFPISRPNLTFSTLTVSNMSPEDSSIYLCSVRNAPGNYGYTFGSGTRLTVV.

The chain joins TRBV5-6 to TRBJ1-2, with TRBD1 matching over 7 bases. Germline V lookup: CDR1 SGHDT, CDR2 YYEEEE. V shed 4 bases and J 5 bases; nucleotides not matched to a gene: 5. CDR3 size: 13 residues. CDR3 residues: CASSQGQKYGYTF. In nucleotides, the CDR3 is TGTGCCAGCAGCCAGGGACAGAAATATGGCTACACCTTC.

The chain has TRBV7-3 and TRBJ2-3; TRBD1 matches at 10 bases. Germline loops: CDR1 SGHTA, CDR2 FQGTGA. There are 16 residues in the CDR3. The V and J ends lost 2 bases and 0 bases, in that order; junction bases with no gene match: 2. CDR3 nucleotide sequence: TGTGCCAGCAGCTTAGGGGACAGGGGAAGCACAGATACGCAGTATTTT. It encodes CASSLGDRGSTDTQYF. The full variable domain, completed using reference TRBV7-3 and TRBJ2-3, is GAGVSQTPSNKVTEKGKYVELRCDPISGHTALYWYRQSLGQGPEFLIYFQGTGAADDSGLPNDRFFAVRPEGSVSTLKIQRTERGDSAVYLCASSLGDRGSTDTQYFGPGTRLTVL.

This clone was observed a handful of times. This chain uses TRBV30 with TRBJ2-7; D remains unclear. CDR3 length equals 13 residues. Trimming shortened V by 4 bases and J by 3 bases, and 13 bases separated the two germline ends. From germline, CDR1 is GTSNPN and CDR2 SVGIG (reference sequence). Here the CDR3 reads CAWTATNGYEQYF. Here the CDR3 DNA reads TGTGCCTGGACCGCAACTAATGGCTACGAGCAGTACTTC.

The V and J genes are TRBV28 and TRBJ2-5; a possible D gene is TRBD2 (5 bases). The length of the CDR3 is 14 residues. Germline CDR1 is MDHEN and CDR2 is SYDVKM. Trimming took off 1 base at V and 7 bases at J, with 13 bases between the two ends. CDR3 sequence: CASSLFEGRGTQYF. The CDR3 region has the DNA TGTGCCAGCAGTTTATTCGAGGGCAGAGGGACCCAGTACTTC.

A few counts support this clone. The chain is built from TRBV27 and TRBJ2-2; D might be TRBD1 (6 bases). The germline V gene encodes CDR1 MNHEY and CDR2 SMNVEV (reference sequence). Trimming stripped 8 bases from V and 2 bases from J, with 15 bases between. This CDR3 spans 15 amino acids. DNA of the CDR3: TGTGCCAGCGGCCAGGGACAATCTAACACCGGGGAGCTGTTTTTT. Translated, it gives CASGQGQSNTGELFF.

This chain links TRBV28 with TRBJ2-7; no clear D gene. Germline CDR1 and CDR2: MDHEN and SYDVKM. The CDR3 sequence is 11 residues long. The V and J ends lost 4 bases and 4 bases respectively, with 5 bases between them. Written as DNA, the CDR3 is TGTGCCAGCAGTTCTTTATACGAGCAGTACTTC. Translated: CASSSLYEQYF.